This is a list of T cell receptor beta chains from one sample in a study of cytomegalovirus exposure and HLA in healthy donors. Assay: immunoSEQ multiplex PCR; the TCRdb copy retains only in-frame clones and omits some. The sample carries approximately 90,000 clones, 60% to 80% recorded once. What was sequenced was PBMCs. The origin of the receptors is a man aged 25 to 40 in good health and CMV-seronegative. The CDR3 runs from the conserved cysteine through the conserved F or W. D genes are given only for firm matches. Size tells how often a clone was seen (once, few, many) or the class of an expanded clone, and some rows leave it out.

V gene,clone size,J gene,D gene,CDR3 protein,CDR3 DNA
TRBV6-8,.,TRBJ1-1,TRBD1,CASSYTGGTEAFF,TGTGCCAGCAGTTACACAGGGGGCACTGAAGCTTTCTTT
TRBV7-2,.,TRBJ1-2,TRBD1,CASSLDRGTGGGYTF,TGTGCCAGCAGCTTAGATCGGGGAACAGGGGGGGGCTACACCTTC
TRBV4-3,.,TRBJ1-2,.,CASSQGQVSNYGYTF,TGCGCCAGCAGCCAAGGACAGGTTTCTAACTATGGCTACACCTTC
TRBV4-3,.,TRBJ1-2,.,CASSHIAGKDGYTF,TGCGCCAGCAGCCACATAGCGGGGAAGGACGGCTACACCTTC
TRBV4-2,.,TRBJ2-3,.,CASSQEGVTSTDTQYF,TGTGCCAGCAGCCAAGAAGGAGTCACTAGCACAGATACGCAGTATTTT
TRBV6-1,.,TRBJ2-3,TRBD2,CASLHSSGGSDTQYF,TGTGCCAGCCTCCACTCTAGCGGGGGGTCAGATACGCAGTATTTT
TRBV4-3,.,TRBJ1-1,TRBD1,CASSQDLITGTGKLEAFF,TGCGCCAGCAGCCAAGATTTAATAACGGGGACAGGCAAGCTTGAAGCTTTCTTT
TRBV6-1,once,TRBJ1-1,TRBD1,CASRTGKGTEAFF,TGTGCCAGCAGGACAGGGAAGGGCACTGAAGCTTTCTTT
TRBV7-9,.,TRBJ2-5,.,CASSTLAAQYF,TGTGCCAGCAGCACCCTCGCGGCCCAGTACTTC
TRBV5-5,.,TRBJ2-5,.,CASSLARGRFGETQYF,TGTGCCAGCAGCTTGGCCAGGGGTCGTTTTGGAGAGACCCAGTACTTC
TRBV5-4,few,TRBJ2-2,TRBD2,CASSLGLAPGELFF,TGTGCCAGCAGCCTGGGACTAGCCCCCGGGGAGCTGTTTTTT
TRBV6-1,.,TRBJ2-7,.,CASSEVGGGMAAQYF,TGTGCCAGCAGTGAAGTCGGTGGGGGGATGGCCGCGCAGTACTTC
TRBV28,.,TRBJ2-7,.,CASSLTGVGFGQYF,TGTGCCAGCAGTCTAACCGGAGTTGGGTTCGGGCAGTACTTC
TRBV28,.,TRBJ2-1,TRBD2,CASSRTSGRTNEQFF,TGTGCCAGCAGCCGCACTAGCGGGAGGACTAATGAGCAGTTCTTC
TRBV5-6,few,TRBJ1-4,.,CASSLGATGFNLKLFF,TGTGCCAGCAGCTTGGGTGCGACGGGATTTAATTTGAAACTGTTTTTT
TRBV6-5,.,TRBJ2-7,TRBD1,CASSYWGQGDEQYF,TGTGCCAGCAGTTACTGGGGACAGGGGGACGAGCAGTACTTC
TRBV28,.,TRBJ1-5,.,CASSLSGHQPQHF,TGTGCCAGCAGTTTATCTGGGCATCAGCCCCAGCATTTT
TRBV10-3,.,TRBJ1-2,.,CAISDLATGYTF,TGTGCCATCAGTGATCTGGCAACTGGCTACACCTTC
TRBV7-9,.,TRBJ1-1,.,CASRQTTGQNTEAFF,TGTGCCAGCCGCCAGACGACAGGACAGAACACTGAAGCTTTCTTT
TRBV5-1,.,TRBJ2-2,.,CASSQGLTNTGELFF,TGCGCCAGCAGTCAAGGACTAACGAACACCGGGGAGCTGTTTTTT
TRBV5-6,.,TRBJ2-1,TRBD2,CASSIPPGGMNEQFF,TGTGCCAGCAGCATACCCCCCGGGGGGATGAATGAGCAGTTCTTC
TRBV11-3,.,TRBJ2-1,TRBD2,CASSLRSGKNEQFF,TGTGCCAGCAGCTTACGTAGCGGGAAGAATGAGCAGTTCTTC
TRBV7-2,.,TRBJ2-1,.,CASSLISGYSASTYNEQFF,TGTGCCAGCAGCTTAATCTCGGGTTATAGCGCCTCAACTTACAATGAGCAGTTCTTC
TRBV9,few,TRBJ1-2,TRBD1,CASSVGQQGPNYGYTF,TGTGCCAGCAGCGTAGGCCAACAGGGGCCTAACTATGGCTACACCTTC
TRBV7-9,.,TRBJ1-1,TRBD1,CASSSITGGTGLNTEAFF,TGTGCCAGCAGCTCAATCACTGGGGGGACAGGTTTGAACACTGAAGCTTTCTTT
TRBV7-9,.,TRBJ1-3,.,CASSFYRASGNTIYF,TGTGCCAGCAGCTTTTACAGGGCTTCTGGAAACACCATATATTTT
TRBV7-9,.,TRBJ2-7,.,CASSLVRGRGNEQYF,TGTGCCAGCAGCTTAGTGAGAGGCAGGGGTAACGAGCAGTACTTC
TRBV11-2,.,TRBJ2-7,.,CASSPLGSASSYEQYF,TGTGCCAGCAGCCCCCTCGGTAGCGCTAGCTCCTACGAGCAGTACTTC